This T cell receptor (beta chain) is drawn from a study of neoadjuvant nivolumab and ipilimumab in lung cancer. Findings and caveats of the study: Pathologic regression was not significantly tied to TCR clonality.

Sequencing used immunoSEQ multiplex PCR; TCRdb keeps in-frame clones, though not all of them. This table holds around 4,000 clones, 81% found once. Germline loops: CDR1 DFQATT, CDR2 SNEGSKA (reference sequence). The CDR3 length is 11 residues. With regard to this clone: Its antigen is as yet unknown. At one boundary the junction diverges from the germline segment, which might be a read error.

The V call is TRBV20-1, the J call TRBJ1-1; D is undetermined. This material consisted of normal lung tissue adjacent to the tumor, taken after neoadjuvant nivolumab, alone or with ipilimumab, at or shortly before surgery. This TCR derives from an adult with non-small cell lung cancer. Some clones in this sample may be carry-over from other donors' samples. The CDR3 nucleotides are TGTCGGGCGGGCGGTGGCACTGAAGCTTTCTTT. It is translated as CRAGGGTEAFF.